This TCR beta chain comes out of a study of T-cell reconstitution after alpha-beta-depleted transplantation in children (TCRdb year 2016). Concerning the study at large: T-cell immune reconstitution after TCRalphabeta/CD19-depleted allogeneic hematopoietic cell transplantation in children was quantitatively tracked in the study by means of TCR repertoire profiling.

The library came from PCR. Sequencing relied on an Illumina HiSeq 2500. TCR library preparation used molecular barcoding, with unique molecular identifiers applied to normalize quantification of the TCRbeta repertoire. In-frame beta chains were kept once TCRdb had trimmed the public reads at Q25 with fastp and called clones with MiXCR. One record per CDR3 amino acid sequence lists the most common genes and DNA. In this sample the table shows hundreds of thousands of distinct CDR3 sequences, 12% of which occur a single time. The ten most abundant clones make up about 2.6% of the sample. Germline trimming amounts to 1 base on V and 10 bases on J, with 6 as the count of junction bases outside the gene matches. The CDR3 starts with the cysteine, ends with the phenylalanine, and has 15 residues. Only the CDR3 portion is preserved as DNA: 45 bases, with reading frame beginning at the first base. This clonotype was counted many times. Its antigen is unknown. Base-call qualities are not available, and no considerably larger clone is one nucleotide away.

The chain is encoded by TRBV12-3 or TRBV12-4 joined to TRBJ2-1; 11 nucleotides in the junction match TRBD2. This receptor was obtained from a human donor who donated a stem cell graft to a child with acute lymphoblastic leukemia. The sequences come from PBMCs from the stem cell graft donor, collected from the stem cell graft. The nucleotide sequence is TGTGCCAGCAGTTTAGGGGCTAGCGGGAGGCCAGAGCAGTTCTTC. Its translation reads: CASSLGASGRPEQFF.